This T cell receptor (beta chain) was found in a study of blood T cells in healthy people across ages. The study, taken as a whole, reports: Changes in expanded clonotypes were possibly confounded, as the CMV status of donors was unknown. TCR beta diversity correlated strongly with naive T cell percentage.

Extractions gave at least 5.5 micrograms of total RNA per sample. Combining a sample-barcoded 5' primer with a J-beta primer mix, a second PCR ran for about 7 to 12 cycles. Carrying 12 random nucleotides, a template-switch adaptor labeled each individual cDNA molecule. Each CDR3 protein gets one entry after TCRdb re-called the 5' RACE reads with MiXCR. The data show around 750,000 distinct CDR3 sequences, with about 55% seen just once and approximately 41% held by the top ten. Germline trimming cut 0 bases from V and 3 bases from J; bases unmatched to any gene: 9. The CDR3 covers 18 residues. CDR1 DFQATT and CDR2 SNEGSKA come from the germline V gene (reference sequence). A note on this clonotype: Antigen unknown.

Sequencing was carried out using blood. The V call is TRBV20-1, the J call TRBJ2-1; 12 nucleotides line up with TRBD2. This sequence originates from a man aged 80 or over in good health. CDR3 amino acids: CSARDQSSGRAFYNEQFF. CDR3 sequence (DNA): TGCAGTGCTAGAGATCAGTCTAGCGGGAGGGCCTTCTACAATGAGCAGTTCTTC.